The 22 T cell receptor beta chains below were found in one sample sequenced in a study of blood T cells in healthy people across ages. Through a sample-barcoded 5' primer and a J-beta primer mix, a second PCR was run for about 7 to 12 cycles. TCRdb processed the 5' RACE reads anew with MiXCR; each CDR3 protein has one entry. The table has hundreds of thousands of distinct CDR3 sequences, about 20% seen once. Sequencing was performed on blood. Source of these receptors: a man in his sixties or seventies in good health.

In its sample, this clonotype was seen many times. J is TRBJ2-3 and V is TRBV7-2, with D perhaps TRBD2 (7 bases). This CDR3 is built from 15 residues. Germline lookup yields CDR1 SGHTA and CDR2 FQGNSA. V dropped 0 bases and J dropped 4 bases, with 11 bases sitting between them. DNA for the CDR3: TGTGCCAGCAGCTTAGCGGGGGGGCGCGCAGATACGCAGTATTTT. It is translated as CASSLAGGRADTQYF.

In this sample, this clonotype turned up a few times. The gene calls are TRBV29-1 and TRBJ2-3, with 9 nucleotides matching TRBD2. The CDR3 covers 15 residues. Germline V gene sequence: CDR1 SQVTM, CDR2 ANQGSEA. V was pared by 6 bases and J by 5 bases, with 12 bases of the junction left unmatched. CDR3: CSVGAGAGGVDTQYF. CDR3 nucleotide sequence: TGCAGCGTGGGAGCGGGAGCGGGGGGAGTAGATACGCAGTATTTT.

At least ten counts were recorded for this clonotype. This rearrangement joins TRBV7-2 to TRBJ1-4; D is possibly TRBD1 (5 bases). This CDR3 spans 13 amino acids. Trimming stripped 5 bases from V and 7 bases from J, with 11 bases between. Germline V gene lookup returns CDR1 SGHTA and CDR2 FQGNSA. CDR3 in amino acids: CASSPGRGEKLFF. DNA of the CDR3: TGTGCCAGCAGCCCGGGACGGGGTGAAAAACTGTTTTTT.

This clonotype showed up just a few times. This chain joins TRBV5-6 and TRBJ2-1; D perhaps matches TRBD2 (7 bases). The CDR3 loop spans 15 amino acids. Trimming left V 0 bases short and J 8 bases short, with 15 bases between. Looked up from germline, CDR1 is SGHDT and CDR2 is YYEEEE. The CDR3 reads CASSLVGGQDYEQFF. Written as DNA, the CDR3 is TGTGCCAGCAGCTTGGTCGGGGGGCAGGACTATGAGCAGTTCTTC.

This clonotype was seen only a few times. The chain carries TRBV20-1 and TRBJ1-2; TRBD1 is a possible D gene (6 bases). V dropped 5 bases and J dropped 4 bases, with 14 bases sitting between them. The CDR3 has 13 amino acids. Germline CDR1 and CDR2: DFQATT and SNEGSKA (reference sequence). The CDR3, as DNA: TGCAGTGCTGGGAGGAGAGGGGGCTATGGCTACACCTTC. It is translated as CSAGRRGGYGYTF.

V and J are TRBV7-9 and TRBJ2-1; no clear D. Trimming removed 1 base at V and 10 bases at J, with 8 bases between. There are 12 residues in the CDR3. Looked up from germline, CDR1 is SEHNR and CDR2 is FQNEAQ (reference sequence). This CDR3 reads CASSLVGKEQFF. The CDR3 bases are TGTGCCAGCAGCTTAGTTGGGAAGGAGCAGTTCTTC.

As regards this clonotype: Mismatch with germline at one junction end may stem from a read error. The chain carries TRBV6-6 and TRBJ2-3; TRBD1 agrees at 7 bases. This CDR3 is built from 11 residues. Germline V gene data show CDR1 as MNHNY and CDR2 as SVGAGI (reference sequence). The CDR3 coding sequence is TGTGCCAGTACCGGGACAGTTACGCAGTATTTT. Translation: CASTGTVTQYF.

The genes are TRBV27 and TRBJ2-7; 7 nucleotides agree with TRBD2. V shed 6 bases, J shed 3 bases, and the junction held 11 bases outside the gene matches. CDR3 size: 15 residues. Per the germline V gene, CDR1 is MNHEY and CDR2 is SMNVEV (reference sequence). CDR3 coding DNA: TGTGCCAGCAGATCTAAGATCGGGGGGAGCTACGAGCAGTACTTC. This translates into CASRSKIGGSYEQYF.

The CDR3 spells CASSVKAPGVTEAFF. The CDR3 nucleotides read TGTGCCAGCAGCGTAAAAGCCCCGGGGGTCACTGAAGCTTTCTTT. The V call is TRBV5-6, the J call TRBJ1-1, with D perhaps TRBD1 (5 bases). The V and J ends lost 4 bases and 4 bases respectively, with 17 bases between them. The length of the CDR3 is 15 residues. CDR1 and CDR2 (germline): SGHDT, YYEEEE.

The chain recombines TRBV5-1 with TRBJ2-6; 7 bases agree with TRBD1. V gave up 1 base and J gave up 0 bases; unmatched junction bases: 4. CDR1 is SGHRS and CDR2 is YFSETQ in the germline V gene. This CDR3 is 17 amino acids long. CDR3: CASSLIGQASGANVLTF. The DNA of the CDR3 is TGCGCCAGCAGCTTGATTGGACAGGCCTCTGGGGCCAACGTCCTGACTTTC. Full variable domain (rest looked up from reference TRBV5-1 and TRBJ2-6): KAGVTQTPRYLIKTRGQQVTLSCSPISGHRSVSWYQQTPGQGLQFLFEYFSETQRNKGNFPGRFSGRQFSNSRSEMNVSTLELGDSALYLCASSLIGQASGANVLTFGAGSRLTVL.

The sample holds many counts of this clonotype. CDR3 in amino acids: CAIATTYNEQFF. The CDR3 DNA reads as TGTGCCATCGCGACAACCTACAATGAGCAGTTCTTC. This sequence joins TRBV10-3 and TRBJ2-1, with D unclear. V gave up 8 bases and J gave up 2 bases, with 7 bases separating them. The CDR3 covers 12 residues. Germline V gene data show CDR1 as ENHRY and CDR2 as SYGVKD.

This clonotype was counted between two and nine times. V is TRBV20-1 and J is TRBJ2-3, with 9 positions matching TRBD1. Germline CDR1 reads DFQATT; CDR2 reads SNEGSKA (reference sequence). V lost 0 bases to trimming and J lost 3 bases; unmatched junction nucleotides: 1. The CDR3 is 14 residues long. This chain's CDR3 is CSARDDRGTDTQYF. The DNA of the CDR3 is TGCAGTGCTAGAGATGACAGGGGGACAGATACGCAGTATTTT.

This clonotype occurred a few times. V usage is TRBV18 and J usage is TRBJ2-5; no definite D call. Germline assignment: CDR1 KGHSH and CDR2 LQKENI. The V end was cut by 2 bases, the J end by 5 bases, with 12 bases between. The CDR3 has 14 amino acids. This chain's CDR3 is CASSPRASWETQYF. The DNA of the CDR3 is TGTGCCAGCTCACCAAGGGCTAGTTGGGAGACCCAGTACTTC. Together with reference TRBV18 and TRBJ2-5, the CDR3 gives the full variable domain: NAGVMQNPRHLVRRRGQEARLRCSPMKGHSHVYWYRQLPEEGLKFMVYLQKENIIDESGMPKERFSAEFPKEGPSILRIQQVVRGDSAAYFCASSPRASWETQYFGPGTRLLVL.

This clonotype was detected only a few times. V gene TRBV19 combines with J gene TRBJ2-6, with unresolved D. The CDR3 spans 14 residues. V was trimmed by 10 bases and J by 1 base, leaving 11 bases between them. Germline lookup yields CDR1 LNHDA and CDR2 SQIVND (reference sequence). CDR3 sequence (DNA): TGTGCCACCTCGCCCGTATCTGGGGCCAACGTCCTGACTTTC. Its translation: CATSPVSGANVLTF.

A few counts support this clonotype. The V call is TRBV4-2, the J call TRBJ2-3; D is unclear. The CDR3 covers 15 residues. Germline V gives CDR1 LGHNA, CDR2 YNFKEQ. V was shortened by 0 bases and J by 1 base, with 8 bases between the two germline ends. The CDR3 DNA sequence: TGTGCCAGCAGCCAAGAAGGGCCAGGCACAGATACGCAGTATTTT. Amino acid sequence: CASSQEGPGTDTQYF.

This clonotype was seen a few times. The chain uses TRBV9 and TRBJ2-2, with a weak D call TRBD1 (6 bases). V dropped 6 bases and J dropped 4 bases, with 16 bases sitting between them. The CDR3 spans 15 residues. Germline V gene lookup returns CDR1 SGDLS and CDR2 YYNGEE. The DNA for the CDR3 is TGTGCCAGCAACCCCCTTTCGGACAGCACCGGGGAGCTGTTTTTT. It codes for CASNPLSDSTGELFF.

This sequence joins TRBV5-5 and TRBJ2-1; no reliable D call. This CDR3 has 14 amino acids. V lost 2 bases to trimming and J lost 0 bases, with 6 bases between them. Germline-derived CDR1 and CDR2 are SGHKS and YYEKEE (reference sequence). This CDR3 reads CASSLHSSYNEQFF. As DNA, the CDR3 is TGTGCCAGCAGCTTACACAGCTCCTACAATGAGCAGTTCTTC. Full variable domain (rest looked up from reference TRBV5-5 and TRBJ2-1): DAGVTQSPTHLIKTRGQQVTLRCSPISGHKSVSWYQQVLGQGPQFIFQYYEKEERGRGNFPDRFSARQFPNYSSELNVNALLLGDSALYLCASSLHSSYNEQFFGPGTRLTVL.

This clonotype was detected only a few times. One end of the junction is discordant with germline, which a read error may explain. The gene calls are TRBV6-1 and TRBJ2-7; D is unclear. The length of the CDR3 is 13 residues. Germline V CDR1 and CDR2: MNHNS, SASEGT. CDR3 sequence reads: CASSEFRATTGGF. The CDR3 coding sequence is TGTGCCAGCAGTGAATTCCGGGCAACAACGGGTGGCTTC.

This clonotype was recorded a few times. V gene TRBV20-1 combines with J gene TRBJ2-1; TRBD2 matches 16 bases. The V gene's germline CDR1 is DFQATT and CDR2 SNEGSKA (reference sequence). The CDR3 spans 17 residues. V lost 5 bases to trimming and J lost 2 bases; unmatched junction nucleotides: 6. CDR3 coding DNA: TGCAGTGCTCCGGGGACTAGCGGGAGGGCGACCTACAATGAGCAGTTCTTC. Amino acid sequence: CSAPGTSGRATYNEQFF.

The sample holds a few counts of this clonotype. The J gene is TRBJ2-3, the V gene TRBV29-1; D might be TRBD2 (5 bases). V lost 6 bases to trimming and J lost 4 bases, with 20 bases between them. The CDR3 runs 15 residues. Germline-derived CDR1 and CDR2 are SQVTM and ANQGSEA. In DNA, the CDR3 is TGCAGCGTAGAGGTCGGAGGCTCGTCGGCAGATACGCAGTATTTT. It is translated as CSVEVGGSSADTQYF.

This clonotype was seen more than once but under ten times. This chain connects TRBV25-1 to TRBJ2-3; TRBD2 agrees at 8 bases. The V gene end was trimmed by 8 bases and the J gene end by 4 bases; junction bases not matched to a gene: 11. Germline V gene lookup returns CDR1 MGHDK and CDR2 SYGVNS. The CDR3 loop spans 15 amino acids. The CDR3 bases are TGTGCCAGCGGATTTAGCGGGATGGGCGCAGATACGCAGTATTTT. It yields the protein CASGFSGMGADTQYF.

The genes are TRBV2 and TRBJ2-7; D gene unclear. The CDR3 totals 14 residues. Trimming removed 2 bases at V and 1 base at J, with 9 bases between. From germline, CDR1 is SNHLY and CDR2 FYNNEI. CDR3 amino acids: CASSERQVSYEQYF. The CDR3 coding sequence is TGTGCCAGCAGTGAAAGGCAGGTATCCTACGAGCAGTACTTC.